This TCR beta chain derives from a study of identical twins. TCRdb used MiXCR to reprocess the 5' RACE reads, holding one entry per CDR3 protein. The sample shows about 1.7 million distinct CDR3 sequences, about 30% of them seen only once. This clonotype was seen a few times. Sequenced: cord blood. The sequence was obtained from a newborn girl in good health.

In DNA form, the CDR3 reads TGTGCCAGCAGGTTGGCGGGCCTCCCTACCGAGCAGTACTTC. Protein product: CASRLAGLPTEQYF. V usage is TRBV2 and J usage is TRBJ2-7, with D possibly being TRBD2 (5 bases). The V end was cut by 6 bases, the J end by 6 bases, with 18 bases between. Germline CDR1 and CDR2: SNHLY and FYNNEI. CDR3 length: 14 residues.